A selection of T cell receptor beta chains follows, all from one sample in a study of identical twins. From the 5' RACE reads, TCRdb called clonotypes with MiXCR, one entry per CDR3 protein. The sample holds over 600,000 distinct CDR3 sequences, 21% seen once. The same sample was also studied in work on T cells expressing NK-cell markers.

The specimen was PBMCs. These receptors were collected from a woman aged 18-30 years in good health. Each CDR3 is given with its conserved first and last residue. Each record gives: J gene, V gene, D gene, clone size, CDR3 protein, CDR3 DNA. D genes are given only for firm matches. Clone size is shown for a subset of rows, as once, few, many or a class of expanded clone.

TRBJ2-7 | TRBV20-1 | TRBD1 | few | CSAPRVGQGAYEQYF | TGCAGTGCTCCCCGGGTCGGACAGGGGGCCTACGAGCAGTACTTC
TRBJ1-6 | TRBV20-1 | TRBD1 | few | CCARDAGQGGENSPLHF | TGCTGCGCTAGAGATGCGGGACAGGGGGGAGAGAATTCACCCCTCCACTTT
TRBJ2-7 | TRBV20-1 | NA | NA | CSARAGGNSYEQYF | TGCAGTGCTAGGGCTGGGGGAAACTCCTACGAGCAGTACTTC
TRBJ2-2 | TRBV6-1 | NA | NA | CASSPLTTVRGPGELFF | TGTGCCAGCAGTCCACTCACAACGGTTCGGGGCCCCGGGGAGCTGTTTTTT
TRBJ1-2 | TRBV6-5 | TRBD1 | few | CASSYVQGAEGYTF | TGTGCCAGCAGTTACGTCCAGGGGGCTGAAGGCTACACCTTC
TRBJ1-2 | TRBV29-1 | NA | few | CSVDGGAGYTF | TGCAGCGTTGATGGGGGAGCTGGCTACACCTTC
TRBJ2-3 | TRBV29-1 | TRBD2 | NA | CSAGGTSGVIGDTQYF | TGCAGCGCTGGGGGGACTAGCGGAGTAATCGGAGATACGCAGTATTTT
TRBJ2-1 | TRBV6-5 | TRBD2 | NA | CASSFGTSGIKDEQFF | TGTGCCAGCAGTTTCGGGACTAGCGGAATAAAGGATGAGCAGTTCTTC
TRBJ2-5 | TRBV7-6 | NA | NA | CASSPRRTWERETQYF | TGTGCCAGCAGCCCCCGTCGTACCTGGGAGAGGGAGACCCAGTACTTC
TRBJ2-7 | TRBV9 | NA | few | CASSVDTAYEQYF | TGTGCCAGCAGCGTGGACACCGCCTACGAGCAGTACTTC
TRBJ2-1 | TRBV5-5 | NA | few | CASSLVLDLGYNEQFF | TGTGCCAGCAGCTTGGTATTAGATCTAGGCTACAATGAGCAGTTCTTC
TRBJ2-3 | TRBV20-1 | NA | few | CSARATGDTQYF | TGCAGTGCTAGAGCGACGGGTGATACGCAGTATTTT
TRBJ2-5 | TRBV29-1 | NA | few | CSVEDGKETQYF | TGCAGCGTTGAAGACGGTAAAGAGACCCAGTACTTC
TRBJ2-1 | TRBV7-6 | TRBD2 | NA | CASSLASLAGTNEQFF | TGTGCCAGCAGCTTAGCTTCCCTAGCGGGGACGAATGAGCAGTTCTTC
TRBJ2-7 | TRBV6-1 | NA | few | CASSAPGISYEQYF | TGTGCCAGCAGCGCCCCAGGGATTTCCTACGAGCAGTACTTC
TRBJ2-1 | TRBV6-1 | NA | few | CASSIPGPSVNEQFF | TGTGCCAGCAGTATCCCGGGACCCTCAGTCAATGAGCAGTTCTTC
TRBJ2-7 | TRBV20-1 | TRBD1 | few | CSASSPGGRGEQYF | TGCAGTGCTAGCTCGCCAGGGGGCAGGGGCGAGCAGTACTTC
TRBJ2-5 | TRBV20-1 | NA | NA | CSAQRDGMETQYF | TGCAGTGCCCAACGGGACGGTATGGAGACCCAGTACTTC
TRBJ2-3 | TRBV11-2 | TRBD2 | NA | CASSLDPLAGGGEDTQYF | TGTGCCAGCAGCTTAGACCCACTAGCGGGAGGCGGGGAGGATACGCAGTATTTT
TRBJ2-3 | TRBV12-3/TRBV12-4 | NA | few | CASSFRGVTDTQYF | TGTGCCAGCAGTTTTCGCGGGGTCACAGATACGCAGTATTTT
TRBJ2-4 | TRBV20-1 | NA | NA | CSARVAGVNIQYF | TGCAGTGCTAGAGTAGCTGGGGTAAACATTCAGTACTTC
TRBJ2-3 | TRBV20-1 | NA | NA | CSAARDSQYF | TGCAGTGCCGCGCGGGACTCGCAGTATTTT
TRBJ2-2 | TRBV30 | NA | few | CAWTDGTGELFF | TGTGCCTGGACGGATGGAACCGGGGAGCTGTTTTTT
TRBJ2-1 | TRBV2 | NA | NA | CASSETVSYNEQFF | TGTGCCAGCAGTGAAACGGTCTCCTACAATGAGCAGTTCTTC
TRBJ1-1 | TRBV7-9 | TRBD1 | few | CASSPRGQVKTEAFF | TGTGCCAGCAGCCCCCGGGGACAGGTCAAGACTGAAGCTTTCTTT
TRBJ2-7 | TRBV6-2/TRBV6-3 | NA | NA | CASSYSGRDLTSEQYF | TGTGCCAGCAGTTACTCGGGTCGGGACTTGACTAGCGAGCAGTACTTC
TRBJ2-3 | TRBV20-1 | NA | few | CSAFPPGGTSTDTQYF | TGCAGTGCTTTCCCCCCCGGCGGAACTAGCACAGATACGCAGTATTTT
TRBJ2-1 | TRBV29-1 | TRBD2 | few | CSVPLAGGSYNEQFF | TGCAGCGTCCCCTTAGCGGGAGGGTCCTACAATGAGCAGTTCTTC
TRBJ2-7 | TRBV20-1 | NA | NA | CSGASGDYYEHYF | TGCAGTGGGGCGTCGGGTGACTACTACGAGCATTACTTC
TRBJ2-7 | TRBV6-2/TRBV6-3 | NA | NA | CASRLPGLYSYEQYF | TGTGCCAGCAGATTACCCGGCCTATACTCCTACGAGCAGTACTTC
TRBJ1-2 | TRBV5-6 | NA | NA | CASSFSDGYTF | TGTGCCAGCAGCTTCTCTGATGGCTACACCTTC
TRBJ2-7 | TRBV29-1 | NA | NA | CSVTGLLSYEQYF | TGCAGCGTTACGGGACTCCTCTCCTACGAGCAGTACTTC
TRBJ2-3 | TRBV20-1 | TRBD2 | NA | CSARPSGMGVRTDTQYF | TGCAGTGCTAGGCCTAGCGGGATGGGGGTGCGTACAGATACGCAGTATTTT
TRBJ2-7 | TRBV4-1 | TRBD2 | many | CASSPASGTVEQYF | TGCGCCAGCAGCCCGGCTAGCGGGACGGTCGAGCAGTACTTC
TRBJ2-2 | TRBV21-1 | NA | many | CALPAGLIPNTGELFF | TGTGCCCTCCCAGCAGGGCTGATACCAAACACCGGGGAGCTGTTTTTT
TRBJ1-2 | TRBV30 | NA | NA | CAWKSGALRYGYTF | TGTGCCTGGAAATCCGGGGCGCTCCGTTATGGCTACACCTTC